The T cell receptor beta chain described here comes from a study of cytomegalovirus exposure and HLA in healthy donors. Study-wide results and caveats: TCR beta V segments were, for the most part, productive about 87% or about 30% of the time in an earlier analysis. Association with HLA alleles at 0.05 false discovery rate was found for 16,951 TCR beta sequences in a later analysis.

Looked up from germline, CDR1 is SGHNT and CDR2 is YYREEE (reference sequence). The CDR3 covers 15 residues. Unmatched junction bases numbered 2, after V lost 0 bases and J lost 4 bases. In the PCR, 60 Vbeta and 13 Jbeta primers were used. Some clones are missing from TCRdb's copy, which holds only in-frame ones; the method was immunoSEQ multiplex PCR. The sample carries over 100,000 clones, over 70% recorded once. Regarding this clone: Its specificity is not known.

This clonotype was obtained from a woman in her thirties or forties in good health and CMV-seropositive. The chain couples TRBV5-4 to TRBJ2-1, with 9 bases matching TRBD2. Sample: PBMCs. DNA of the CDR3: TGTGCCAGCAGCTTGGGTGCGGGGGGGTACAATGAGCAGTTCTTC. It translates to CASSLGAGGYNEQFF. The variable domain in full, completed from reference TRBV5-4 and TRBJ2-1, reads ETGVTQSPTHLIKTRGQQVTLRCSSQSGHNTVSWYQQALGQGPQFIFQYYREEENGRGNFPPRFSGLQFPNYSSELNVNALELDDSALYLCASSLGAGGYNEQFFGPGTRLTVL.